A single sample is the source of the 31 T cell receptor beta chains below, sequenced in a study of beta chain features in type 1 diabetes. Findings and limits, study-wide: Shortening of TCRB CDR3s, moderate but significant, appeared in all four CD4+ subsets of Type 1 diabetes patients.

Every isolated RNA sample was fully reverse transcribed, so sequencing captured expressed TCRB transcripts. Assay used: immunoSEQ multiplex PCR; TCRdb lists only in-frame clones, some missing. The table includes about 340,000 clones, 7% to 10% detected once. Antigens for these TCRs are unknown. The source material was central memory CD4+ T cells from blood. Receptor source: a young man with type 1 diabetes.

This chain links TRBV6-5 with TRBJ2-7; 10 bases line up with TRBD1. Germline loops: CDR1 MNHEY, CDR2 SVGAGI. This CDR3 comprises 16 residues. Losses at the gene ends were 2 bases for V and 6 bases for J; bases not matched to a gene: 10. The CDR3 spells CASSYPGQGPASEQYF. DNA of the CDR3: TGTGCCAGCAGTTACCCGGGACAGGGGCCGGCAAGCGAGCAGTACTTC.

The chain employs TRBV30 and TRBJ1-2; D remains unclear. The CDR3 spans 11 residues. The V gene lost 5 bases and the J gene lost 0 bases, with 4 bases spanning the gap. The germline V gene encodes CDR1 GTSNPN and CDR2 SVGIG (reference sequence). CDR3 nucleotide sequence: TGTGCCTGGGGGGCTAACTATGGCTACACCTTC. Translated: CAWGANYGYTF.

This clone has a handful of counts. The chain combines TRBV5-6 with TRBJ2-5, with TRBD2 as a possible D gene (5 bases). The CDR3 runs 15 residues. Germline CDR1 SGHDT, CDR2 YYEEEE. The ends were cut back, 0 bases at V and 1 base at J, with 10 bases in the middle. The CDR3 protein is CASSLVGSSQETQYF. The DNA of the CDR3 is TGTGCCAGCAGCTTGGTGGGGAGCTCCCAAGAGACCCAGTACTTC.

This clone has just a few counts. The V gene is TRBV7-9, the J gene TRBJ1-6, with D perhaps TRBD1 (6 bases). The CDR3 contains 14 residues. Germline V gene lookup returns CDR1 SEHNR and CDR2 FQNEAQ (reference sequence). Trimming took 1 base from V and 7 from J, leaving 8 bases between them. DNA of the CDR3: TGTGCCAGCAGCTTAGGACAGGTGAATTCACCCCTCCACTTT. Amino acids: CASSLGQVNSPLHF.

There are a few counts of this clone. This rearrangement joins TRBV11-2 to TRBJ2-7, with D perhaps TRBD1 (6 bases). This CDR3 is 14 amino acids long. The V end was cut by 5 bases, the J end by 7 bases, with 18 bases between. CDR1 is SGHAT and CDR2 is FQNNGV in the germline V gene. DNA of the CDR3: TGTGCCAGCAGCCAGAAAGCAGGGGTGGGGGAGCAGTACTTC. Its protein product is CASSQKAGVGEQYF.

This clone was seen only a few times. The chain couples TRBV7-9 to TRBJ1-1, with D perhaps matching TRBD1 (6 bases). This CDR3 is built from 13 residues. CDR1 SEHNR and CDR2 FQNEAQ come from the germline V gene (reference sequence). V was shortened by 1 base and J by 11 bases, with 14 bases between the two germline ends. CDR3 DNA sequence: TGTGCCAGCAGCTTAGTCGGGGGCTATGGGGCTTTCTTT. This translates into CASSLVGGYGAFF. Full variable domain (rest looked up from reference TRBV7-9 and TRBJ1-1): DTGVSQNPRHKITKRGQNVTFRCDPISEHNRLYWYRQTLGQGPEFLTYFQNEAQLEKSRLLSDRFSAERPKGSFSTLEIQRTEQGDSAMYLCASSLVGGYGAFFGQGTRLTVV.

J is TRBJ2-7 and V is TRBV11-2; weak D call: TRBD1 (5 bases). V dropped 6 bases and J dropped 3 bases, with 12 bases sitting between them. Germline V gene data show CDR1 as SGHAT and CDR2 as FQNNGV. This CDR3 contains 13 residues. The CDR3 DNA reads as TGTGCCAGCAGGCCAGGGAACTACTACGAGCAGTACTTC. This codes for CASRPGNYYEQYF.

This chain uses TRBV18 with TRBJ1-6; no firm D call. Germline CDR1 reads KGHSH; CDR2 reads LQKENI. V was cut by 2 bases and J by 14 bases, with 13 bases left in between. The CDR3 contains 13 residues. The CDR3 DNA is TGTGCCAGCTCACCAGACACCCAACGAACCCTCCACTTT. This codes for CASSPDTQRTLHF.

Only a few counts were recorded for this clone. V is TRBV10-3 and J is TRBJ2-5; 9 nucleotides agree with TRBD1. This CDR3 comprises 14 residues. Germline assignment: CDR1 ENHRY and CDR2 SYGVKD. Losses at the gene ends were 8 bases for V and 2 bases for J; bases not matched to a gene: 6. CDR3 nucleotide sequence: TGTGCCATCTCGGGACAGGGATCACAAGAGACCCAGTACTTC. This codes for CAISGQGSQETQYF.

The chain uses TRBV5-4 and TRBJ2-5; 7 nucleotides line up with TRBD2. Trimming cost V 0 bases and J 7 bases; bases outside gene matches: 3. CDR3 length: 13 amino acids. Looked up from germline, CDR1 is SGHNT and CDR2 is YYREEE (reference sequence). The CDR3 nucleotides read TGTGCCAGCAGCTTGGAGTCTAGCGGGACCCAGTACTTC. Translation: CASSLESSGTQYF.

This clone was observed a handful of times. V is TRBV15 and J is TRBJ2-7, with D unresolved. The CDR3 spans 14 residues. The germline V and J ends were trimmed by 2 bases and 5 bases, with 13 bases remaining between them. From germline, CDR1 is LNHNV and CDR2 YYDKDF (reference sequence). The CDR3 DNA follows: TGTGCCACCAGCAGAATCGACACCTGGGACGAGCAGTACTTC. It specifies CATSRIDTWDEQYF.

This clone was counted between two and nine times. The CDR3 DNA follows: TGTGCCAGCAGCGTTGGTCAAGACATGAATCAGCCCCAGCATTTT. Translated: CASSVGQDMNQPQHF. This chain links TRBV9 with TRBJ1-5; D unresolved. Trimming took off 2 bases at V and 4 bases at J, with 13 bases between the two ends. The germline V gene encodes CDR1 SGDLS and CDR2 YYNGEE. The CDR3 spans 15 residues.

The chain uses TRBV29-1 and TRBJ2-5; no clear D. The ends were cut back, 5 bases at V and 2 bases at J, with 12 bases in the middle. CDR3 size: 13 residues. The V gene's germline CDR1 is SQVTM and CDR2 ANQGSEA. CDR3 region: CSVRQDQQETQYF. The CDR3 region has the DNA TGCAGCGTTCGTCAGGACCAGCAAGAGACCCAGTACTTC.

V usage is TRBV6-5 and J usage is TRBJ1-2; D is possibly TRBD1 (5 bases). Germline values: CDR1 MNHEY, CDR2 SVGAGI. Trimming pared 3 bases from V and 2 bases from J, leaving 13 bases between. CDR3 length equals 15 residues. The CDR3 reads CASSYRQNQNYGYTF. For the CDR3, the DNA is TGTGCCAGCAGTTATAGACAGAATCAAAACTATGGCTACACCTTC.

This clone was seen a handful of times. This sequence joins TRBV7-8 and TRBJ2-6; D is perhaps TRBD1 (5 bases). This CDR3 has 16 residues. V was shortened by 0 bases and J by 3 bases, with 9 bases between the two germline ends. Germline V gene lookup returns CDR1 SGHVS and CDR2 FQNEAQ. The CDR3 sequence: CASSLAGVYGANVLTF. CDR3 nucleotide sequence: TGTGCCAGCAGCTTAGCAGGGGTATATGGGGCCAACGTCCTGACTTTC.

A few counts support this clone. The chain links TRBV4-3 to TRBJ2-2, with 8 bases aligning to TRBD1. V lost 0 bases, J lost 5 bases, and 5 bases stayed unmatched. CDR1 LGHNA and CDR2 YSLEER come from the germline V gene. CDR3 length: 16 residues. The CDR3 DNA reads as TGCGCCAGCAGCCAAGAACCAGGGGGCATAACCGGGGAGCTGTTTTTT. Amino acid sequence: CASSQEPGGITGELFF.

The rearrangement links TRBV30 to TRBJ2-1; unclear D gene. CDR1 and CDR2 (germline): GTSNPN, SVGIG (reference sequence). This CDR3 has 15 residues. The germline V and J ends were trimmed by 2 bases and 6 bases, with 17 bases remaining between them. The CDR3, as DNA: TGTGCCTGGAGTCCCCTTCTGGCAGGTGGCAATGAGCAGTTCTTC. Amino acids: CAWSPLLAGGNEQFF.

This clone has at least ten counts. The CDR3 bases are TGTGCCAGCAGGGTTGCCAGCACAGATACGCAGTATTTT. Its translation: CASRVASTDTQYF. The J gene is TRBJ2-3, the V gene TRBV7-9; D remains ambiguous. Germline V gives CDR1 SEHNR, CDR2 FQNEAQ (reference sequence). Trimming took 6 bases from V and 0 from J, leaving 7 bases between them. The CDR3 loop spans 13 amino acids. The variable domain in full, completed from reference TRBV7-9 and TRBJ2-3, reads DTGVSQNPRHKITKRGQNVTFRCDPISEHNRLYWYRQTLGQGPEFLTYFQNEAQLEKSRLLSDRFSAERPKGSFSTLEIQRTEQGDSAMYLCASRVASTDTQYFGPGTRLTVL.

This chain links TRBV29-1 with TRBJ1-4; D gene unclear. With 7 bases removed from V and 8 bases from J, the gap between germline ends came to 11 bases. The germline CDR1 and CDR2 sequences are SQVTM and ANQGSEA. This CDR3 contains 11 residues. CDR3 coding DNA: TGCAGCGCCGGAGTAATCGAAAAACTGTTTTTT. Translated: CSAGVIEKLFF. The full variable domain, with the rest looked up from reference TRBV29-1 and TRBJ1-4, is SAVISQKPSRDICQRGTSLTIQCQVDSQVTMMFWYRQQPGQSLTLIATANQGSEATYESGFVIDKFPISRPNLTFSTLTVSNMSPEDSSIYLCSAGVIEKLFFGSGTQLSVL.

A few counts support this clone. J is TRBJ1-1 and V is TRBV11-2; D is ambiguous. V was cut by 5 bases and J by 1 base, with 11 bases left in between. The germline V gene encodes CDR1 SGHAT and CDR2 FQNNGV. This CDR3 has 14 amino acids. The CDR3 region has the DNA TGTGCCAGCAGCCTTCACCGATGGAACACTGAAGCTTTCTTT. Translated, it gives CASSLHRWNTEAFF. The variable domain in full, completed from reference TRBV11-2 and TRBJ1-1, reads EAGVAQSPRYKIIEKRQSVAFWCNPISGHATLYWYQQILGQGPKLLIQFQNNGVVDDSQLPKDRFSAERLKGVDSTLKIQPAKLEDSAVYLCASSLHRWNTEAFFGQGTRLTVV.

V and J are TRBV7-2 and TRBJ1-6; TRBD1 aligns across 11 bases. After removal of 5 bases from V and 10 bases from J, the junction contained 10 bases not matched to a gene. The CDR3 runs 16 residues. The germline CDR1 and CDR2 sequences are SGHTA and FQGNSA. DNA of the CDR3: TGTGCCAGCAGCGTAGGACAGGGGGCCCTTATCTCACCCCTCCACTTT. Its translation: CASSVGQGALISPLHF.

This clone came up many times. This chain joins TRBV27 and TRBJ1-6; D may be TRBD1 (5 bases). CDR1 MNHEY and CDR2 SMNVEV come from the germline V gene (reference sequence). This CDR3 spans 12 amino acids. Trimming removed 6 bases from V and 8 bases from J, with 8 bases in between. CDR3 nucleotides: TGTGCCAGCAGCCTAGGGGATTCACCCCTCCACTTT. Amino acid sequence: CASSLGDSPLHF.

V and J are TRBV27 and TRBJ1-2; tentatively, D is TRBD1 (6 bases). Between the trimmed V and J ends, which lost 5 bases and 4 bases, there was a span of 8 bases. The CDR3 has 12 amino acids. Germline lookup yields CDR1 MNHEY and CDR2 SMNVEV (reference sequence). This CDR3 is CASSDRLYGYTF. CDR3 DNA sequence: TGTGCCAGCAGTGACAGGCTCTATGGCTACACCTTC.

The gene calls are TRBV7-9 and TRBJ1-6, with no clear D. The CDR3 spans 13 residues. Germline CDR1 SEHNR, CDR2 FQNEAQ (reference sequence). With 1 base removed from V and 7 bases from J, the gap between germline ends came to 5 bases. The CDR3: CASSLVDNSPLHF. CDR3 coding DNA: TGTGCCAGCAGCTTAGTGGACAATTCACCCCTCCACTTT.

The genes are TRBV28 and TRBJ1-2; 9 nucleotides line up with TRBD1. The CDR3 consists of 15 residues. The V gene end was trimmed by 7 bases and the J gene end by 3 bases; junction bases not matched to a gene: 9. Per the germline V gene, CDR1 is MDHEN and CDR2 is SYDVKM. The CDR3 sequence: CASTRPGQGDYGYTF. The CDR3 nucleotides read TGTGCCAGCACCAGGCCGGGACAGGGTGACTATGGCTACACCTTC.

In regard to this clone: This sample also contains other DNA sequences that code for the same CDR3. This sequence joins TRBV7-2 and TRBJ2-5, with 14 bases lining up with TRBD2. The CDR3 spans 15 residues. The germline CDR1 and CDR2 sequences are SGHTA and FQGNSA. V was clipped by 5 bases and J by 5 bases; unmatched bases: 4. CDR3 DNA sequence: TGTGCCAGCAGCCCGCGGACTAGCGGGGGGGAGACCCAGTACTTC. It translates to CASSPRTSGGETQYF.

The gene calls are TRBV7-8 and TRBJ2-7; 7 nucleotides match TRBD1. Germline CDR1 reads SGHVS; CDR2 reads FQNEAQ. V was clipped by 6 bases and J by 4 bases; unmatched bases: 3. The CDR3 has 12 amino acids. Here the CDR3 reads CASRQGIYEQYF. In DNA form, the CDR3 reads TGTGCCAGCAGACAGGGGATTTACGAGCAGTACTTC.

This clone occurred a few times. For the CDR3, the DNA is TGCGCCAGCAGTGATCACCCCGGGGAGCTGTTTTTT. Its translation: CASSDHPGELFF. This rearrangement joins TRBV10-1 to TRBJ2-2; D remains unclear. This CDR3 comprises 12 residues. Per the germline V gene, CDR1 is WNHNN and CDR2 is SYGVQD (reference sequence). The V end was cut by 3 bases, the J end by 6 bases, with 5 bases between.

This clone was picked up a small number of times. The rearrangement links TRBV7-9 to TRBJ1-6; TRBD1 aligns across 7 bases. Trimming cost V 3 bases and J 9 bases; bases outside gene matches: 5. This CDR3 region has 14 residues. The germline CDR1 and CDR2 sequences are SEHNR and FQNEAQ (reference sequence). CDR3 DNA sequence: TGTGCCAGCAGCTTTACAGGGGAGGGTTCACCCCTCCACTTT. Translating gives CASSFTGEGSPLHF.

This clone was seen a few times. This sequence joins TRBV7-9 and TRBJ1-1; D not resolved. Trimming cost V 8 bases and J 1 base, with 2 bases left between them. From germline, CDR1 is SEHNR and CDR2 FQNEAQ (reference sequence). This CDR3 is built from 10 residues. This chain's CDR3 is CASQNTEAFF. The CDR3 nucleotides are TGTGCCAGCCAGAACACTGAAGCTTTCTTT. The complete variable domain, with remaining parts taken from reference TRBV7-9 and TRBJ1-1, reads DTGVSQNPRHKITKRGQNVTFRCDPISEHNRLYWYRQTLGQGPEFLTYFQNEAQLEKSRLLSDRFSAERPKGSFSTLEIQRTEQGDSAMYLCASQNTEAFFGQGTRLTVV.

This chain uses TRBV25-1 with TRBJ1-6; D is perhaps TRBD1 (6 bases). V lost 4 bases, J lost 6 bases, and 10 bases lay in between. Germline V gene data show CDR1 as MGHDK and CDR2 as SYGVNS. The CDR3 has 14 residues. CDR3 sequence (DNA): TGTGCCAGCAGTGTCCAGGGGAGTAATTCACCCCTCCACTTT. Its translation is CASSVQGSNSPLHF.